This TCR beta chain was obtained from a study of blood T cell repertoires in COVID-19. About the study: Samples of COVID-19 (acute and convalescent) were obtained from the United States, Italy and Spain. Sample material is recorded as cDNA or gDNA derived from T cells, B-cell-depleted T cells, or PBMCs.

The CDR3 length is 13 residues. V shed 5 bases, J shed 7 bases, and the junction held 6 bases outside the gene matches. In germline, CDR1 is SGHTA, CDR2 FQGNSA. Original processing notes: Reference gene primer amplification gave estimated nucleated cell counts. Here immunoSEQ multiplex PCR was the method, and the copy in TCRdb shows in-frame clones only, minus some. That table gives V, J and clone size, and the DNA gave D and trimming. The sample holds 68,000 or so clones, around four fifths seen once. The chain joins TRBV7-2 to TRBJ2-7; 9 nucleotides agree with TRBD1. The TCR sequence derives from a human donor in a cohort sampled during active COVID-19. Sequenced sample: peripheral blood. In DNA form, the CDR3 reads TGTGCCAGCAGCGTACAGGGGGCTCTGGAGCAGTACTTC. Residues: CASSVQGALEQYF.